The T cell receptor (beta chain) described here comes from a study of blood T cells in healthy people across ages. Study results and limitations: Among long-lived donors, naive CD4+ cells were more numerous and diversity higher than in aged donors. Per million T cells, TCR beta diversity dropped roughly linearly as age increased.

At least 6 micrograms of total RNA were extracted per sample. A sample-barcoded 5' primer and a J-beta primer mix were used in a second PCR of roughly 7 to 11 cycles. Every cDNA molecule carried a tag from a template-switch adaptor bearing 12 random nucleotides. One entry per CDR3 protein, called by TCRdb with MiXCR from the 5' RACE reads. This table has some 1.5 million distinct CDR3 sequences, 42% appearing once. Germline assignment: CDR1 SGHTA and CDR2 FQGNSA. Trimming removed 4 bases from V and 4 bases from J; junction bases left unmatched: 12. The CDR3 sequence is 17 residues long. A word on this clonotype: What it binds is not known.

V is TRBV7-2 and J is TRBJ2-3; 9 bases align to TRBD2. This clonotype was sampled from a woman under 30 in good health. The sample comprised blood. The CDR3 is CASSSGPAGGLADTQYF. The CDR3 nucleotides are TGTGCCAGCAGCTCAGGACCAGCGGGGGGATTGGCAGATACGCAGTATTTT. Variable domain in full (rest from reference TRBV7-2 and TRBJ2-3): GAGVSQSPSNKVTEKGKDVELRCDPISGHTALYWYRQSLGQGLEFLIYFQGNSAPDKSGLPSDRFSAERTGGSVSTLTIQRTQQEDSAVYLCASSSGPAGGLADTQYFGPGTRLTVL.